The 26 T cell receptor beta chains below come from one sample, sequenced in a study. TRBV12-4/TRBJ1-2 clonotypes were amplified with adaptor-ligated barcode primers. One entry per CDR3 protein results from TCRdb running MiXCR on the multiplex PCR reads. This repertoire shows hundreds of distinct CDR3 sequences, over 15% found once; its top ten account for about half. Treg sorting used a CD4+CD25+CD127-/low gate. Input material: Tregs sorted from blood. The receptors stem from a female donor with breast cancer.

This chain joins TRBV12-3 or TRBV12-4 and TRBJ1-2, with 7 nucleotides matching TRBD1. The CDR3 runs 15 residues. V gave up 0 bases and J gave up 1 base; unmatched junction bases: 2. The CDR3 DNA reads as TGTGCCAGCAGTTTAGCGACAGGGAGTAACTATGGCTACACCTTC. Protein sequence: CASSLATGSNYGYTF.

Notes on this clonotype: An end of the junction differs from the germline gene, which may be a read error. The chain has TRBV12-3 or TRBV12-4 and TRBJ1-2; D might be TRBD1 (5 bases). The CDR3 consists of 13 residues. The CDR3 here is CASSLLTDYDYTF. The DNA for the CDR3 is TGTGCCAGCAGTTTATTGACAGACTATGACTACACCTTC.

This clonotype is labeled medium-sized. Written as DNA, the CDR3 is TGTGCCAGCAGTTTCGCAGGGAGCTACTATGGCTACACCTTC. Its protein is CASSFAGSYYGYTF. The rearrangement uses TRBV12-3 or TRBV12-4 and TRBJ1-2, with a weak D call TRBD1 (5 bases). CDR3 length: 14 amino acids. The ends were cut back, 3 bases at V and 3 bases at J, with 11 bases in the middle.

In its sample, this clonotype ranks as medium-sized (0.01 to 0.1%). This chain links TRBV12-3 or TRBV12-4 with TRBJ1-2; 8 bases agree with TRBD1. The CDR3 length is 15 residues. The ends lost 3 bases at V and 4 bases at J; junction bases unmatched: 7. CDR3: CASSLAGTGLYGYTF. For the CDR3, the DNA is TGTGCCAGCAGTTTGGCCGGGACAGGCCTCTATGGCTACACCTTC.

This clonotype is large. This sequence joins TRBV12-3 or TRBV12-4 and TRBJ1-2; perhaps TRBD1 as D (5 bases). Trimming stripped 7 bases from V and 2 bases from J, with 11 bases between. The CDR3 length is 13 residues. The CDR3 DNA reads TGTGCCAGCACCACGACAGTGAACTATGGCTACACCTTC. This codes for CASTTTVNYGYTF.

This clonotype is medium-sized (0.01 to 0.1%) within its sample. The rearrangement uses TRBV12-3 or TRBV12-4 and TRBJ1-2; the match to TRBD1 covers 7 bases. This CDR3 has 14 amino acids. V trimming: 6 bases; J trimming: 0 bases; junction bases outside the gene matches: 4. The CDR3 DNA is TGTGCCAGCAGGGAAACAGGGGCTAACTATGGCTACACCTTC. It is translated as CASRETGANYGYTF.

By sample fraction, this clonotype is medium-sized. CDR3 in DNA: TGTGCCAGCAGTTTCTCAGGGTCTGGCTACACCTTC. Translated, it gives CASSFSGSGYTF. V is TRBV12-3 or TRBV12-4 and J is TRBJ1-2, with D possibly matching TRBD1 (5 bases). The CDR3 totals 12 residues. Deletions cut 3 bases from V and 7 bases from J, with 9 bases between.

This clonotype is termed medium-sized (0.01 to 0.1%). The chain carries TRBV12-3 or TRBV12-4 and TRBJ1-2; a weak D match, TRBD1 (5 bases). Deletions cut 1 base from V and 2 bases from J, with 11 bases between. This CDR3 spans 15 amino acids. The CDR3 protein is CASSLVATANYGYTF. The CDR3 region has the DNA TGTGCCAGCAGTTTAGTAGCGACAGCAAACTATGGCTACACCTTC.

This clonotype occurred a few times. This chain connects TRBV12-3 or TRBV12-4 to TRBJ1-2; perhaps TRBD1 as D (5 bases). The V end was cut by 6 bases, the J end by 3 bases, with 11 bases between. The CDR3 consists of 13 residues. CDR3 loop: CASSRREDYGYTF. In nucleotides, the CDR3 is TGTGCCAGCAGCCGCAGGGAGGACTATGGCTACACCTTC.

CDR3 loop: CASSLRGQGSGYTF. As DNA, the CDR3 is TGTGCCAGCAGTTTACGAGGACAGGGTAGTGGCTACACCTTC. The chain recombines TRBV12-3 or TRBV12-4 with TRBJ1-2, with 8 bases identical to TRBD1. J was trimmed by 7 bases and V by 2 bases; bases with no gene match: 6. The CDR3 is 14 amino acids.

The gene calls are TRBV12-3 or TRBV12-4 and TRBJ1-2, with unresolved D. The V gene lost 6 bases and the J gene lost 8 bases, with 22 bases spanning the gap. This CDR3 comprises 15 residues. This chain's CDR3 is CASSQLSKSAEGYTF. The CDR3 DNA is TGTGCCAGCAGCCAACTTTCGAAGAGCGCGGAAGGCTACACCTTC.

The rearrangement uses TRBV12-3 or TRBV12-4 and TRBJ1-2, with 8 bases fitting TRBD1. J lost 7 bases, V lost 1 base, and 2 bases had no gene match. CDR3 size: 13 residues. CDR3: CASSLVGTGGYTF. The CDR3 region has the DNA TGTGCCAGCAGTTTAGTCGGGACAGGTGGCTACACCTTC.

This clonotype is classed as medium-sized. V gene TRBV12-3 or TRBV12-4 combines with J gene TRBJ1-2, with 8 bases aligning to TRBD1. J was trimmed by 5 bases and V by 7 bases; bases with no gene match: 6. There are 13 residues in the CDR3. CDR3 bases: TGTGCCAGCAACCCGGGACAGGAATATGGCTACACCTTC. It is translated as CASNPGQEYGYTF.

The chain employs TRBV12-3 or TRBV12-4 and TRBJ1-2; D may be TRBD1 (5 bases). Between the trimmed V and J ends, which lost 5 bases and 2 bases, there was a span of 9 bases. The CDR3 extends over 13 amino acids. The chain's CDR3 is CASSLTENYGYTF. The CDR3 coding sequence is TGTGCCAGCAGTCTGACAGAGAACTATGGCTACACCTTC.

This clonotype is deemed medium-sized. The genes are TRBV12-3 or TRBV12-4 and TRBJ1-2; D might be TRBD1 (5 bases). The CDR3 extends over 15 amino acids. Deletions cut 6 bases from V and 4 bases from J, with 18 bases between. CDR3 DNA sequence: TGTGCCAGCAGAGATACGAGGGGCTCGACCTATGGCTACACCTTC. Its protein is CASRDTRGSTYGYTF.

This clonotype was recorded a few times. The chain uses TRBV12-3 or TRBV12-4 and TRBJ1-2, with 7 bases lining up with TRBD1. This CDR3 spans 15 amino acids. The junction had 6 bases not matched to a gene; V was cut back by 4 bases and J by 1 base. Here the CDR3 DNA reads TGTGCCAGCAGTTACGCCGGGACAGATAACTATGGCTACACCTTC. Its translation: CASSYAGTDNYGYTF.

This clonotype rates as large (0.1 to 1%). This chain uses TRBV12-3 or TRBV12-4 with TRBJ1-2, with TRBD1 matching 7 bases. V lost 6 bases to trimming and J lost 3 bases; unmatched junction nucleotides: 4. This CDR3 spans 13 amino acids. CDR3: CASRDGTDYGYTF. The CDR3 nucleotides are TGTGCCAGCAGGGACGGGACAGACTATGGCTACACCTTC.

By share, this clonotype counts as medium-sized (0.01 to 0.1%). The V call is TRBV12-3 or TRBV12-4, the J call TRBJ1-2; TRBD1 might be the D (5 bases). V lost 6 bases and J lost 8, with 16 bases in between. This CDR3 has 13 residues. The CDR3 loop reads CASRQGTAGGYTF. Written as DNA, the CDR3 is TGTGCCAGCAGGCAAGGGACGGCGGGAGGCTACACCTTC.

This chain joins TRBV12-3 or TRBV12-4 and TRBJ1-2; TRBD1 matches at 9 bases. This CDR3 contains 13 residues. The trim removed 1 base at V and 6 bases at J, leaving 0 bases unmatched. DNA for the CDR3: TGTGCCAGCAGTTTAGGGACAGGGGATGGCTACACCTTC. This gives the protein CASSLGTGDGYTF.

V usage is TRBV12-3 or TRBV12-4 and J usage is TRBJ1-2, with TRBD1 identical over 8 bases. V dropped 4 bases and J dropped 5; count of bases not matched to a gene: 6. The CDR3 length is 14 residues. The CDR3 region has the DNA TGTGCCAGCAGTTCGACAGGGGTTCGGTATGGCTACACCTTC. Its translation is CASSSTGVRYGYTF.

This clonotype rates as large. The chain has TRBV12-3 or TRBV12-4 and TRBJ1-2; D remains ambiguous. This CDR3 has 14 residues. V was shortened by 2 bases and J by 4 bases, with 11 bases between the two germline ends. Here the CDR3 DNA reads TGTGCCAGCAGTTTAATTCGATTTGGCTATGGCTACACCTTC. It specifies CASSLIRFGYGYTF.

In its sample, this clonotype is medium-sized. The chain couples TRBV12-3 or TRBV12-4 to TRBJ1-2; tentative D call: TRBD1 (5 bases). Trimming shortened V by 6 bases and J by 7 bases, and 12 bases separated the two germline ends. The CDR3 is 12 residues long. The CDR3 sequence: CASRLGLVGYTF. The CDR3 DNA reads TGTGCCAGCAGACTGGGACTAGTTGGCTACACCTTC.

By share, this clonotype counts as medium-sized. The rearrangement uses TRBV12-3 or TRBV12-4 and TRBJ1-2, with no clear D. Trimming pared 3 bases from V and 4 bases from J, leaving 12 bases between. The CDR3 extends over 14 amino acids. The CDR3 sequence is CASSLGREAYGYTF. The CDR3 DNA sequence: TGTGCCAGCAGTTTGGGAAGGGAGGCCTATGGCTACACCTTC.

By sample fraction, this clonotype is medium-sized. The V call is TRBV12-3 or TRBV12-4, the J call TRBJ1-2; D is unresolved. V lost 5 bases to trimming and J lost 4 bases, with 17 bases between them. The CDR3 totals 15 residues. The CDR3 bases are TGTGCCAGCAGTCCAAGATTAACTTTAACCTATGGCTACACCTTC. It encodes CASSPRLTLTYGYTF.

By its share, this clonotype is medium-sized (0.01 to 0.1%). The chain joins TRBV12-3 or TRBV12-4 to TRBJ1-2, with D tentatively TRBD1 (5 bases). V lost 6 bases to trimming and J lost 4 bases, with 15 bases between them. The CDR3 covers 14 residues. Written as DNA, the CDR3 is TGTGCCAGCAGGGGCCAGGGAGCTGGCTATGGCTACACCTTC. Translating gives CASRGQGAGYGYTF.

By frequency in the sample, this clonotype is medium-sized (0.01 to 0.1%). This chain joins TRBV12-3 or TRBV12-4 and TRBJ1-2, with D hard to call. This CDR3 is built from 13 residues. V lost 9 bases, J lost 7 bases, and 18 bases lay in between. The DNA for the CDR3 is TGTGCCAGTACCCCTATAACCTCTAGTGGCTACACCTTC. Amino acid sequence: CASTPITSSGYTF.